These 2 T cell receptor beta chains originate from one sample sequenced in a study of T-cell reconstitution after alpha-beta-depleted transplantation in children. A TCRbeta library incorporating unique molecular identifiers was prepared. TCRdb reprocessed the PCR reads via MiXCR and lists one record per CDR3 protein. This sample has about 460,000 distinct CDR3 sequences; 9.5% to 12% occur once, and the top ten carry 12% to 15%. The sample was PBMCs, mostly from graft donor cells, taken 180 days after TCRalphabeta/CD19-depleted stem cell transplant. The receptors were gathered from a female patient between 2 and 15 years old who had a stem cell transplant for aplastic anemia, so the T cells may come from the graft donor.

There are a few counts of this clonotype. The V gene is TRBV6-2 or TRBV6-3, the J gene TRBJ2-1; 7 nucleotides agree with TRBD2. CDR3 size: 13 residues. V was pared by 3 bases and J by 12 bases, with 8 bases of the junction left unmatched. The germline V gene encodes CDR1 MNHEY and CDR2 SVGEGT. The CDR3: CASSYGREWGQFF. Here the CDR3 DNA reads TGTGCCAGCAGTTATGGGCGGGAGTGGGGGCAGTTCTTC.

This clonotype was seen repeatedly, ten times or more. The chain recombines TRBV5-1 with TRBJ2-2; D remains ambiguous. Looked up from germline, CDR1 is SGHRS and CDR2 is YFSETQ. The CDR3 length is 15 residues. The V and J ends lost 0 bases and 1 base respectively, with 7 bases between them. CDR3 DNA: TGCGCCAGCAGCTTGGGGGCAGGGAACACCGGGGAGCTGTTTTTT. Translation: CASSLGAGNTGELFF.